The source of this T cell receptor beta chain is a study of cytomegalovirus exposure and HLA in healthy donors. CDR3 length equals 17 residues. Trimming removed 6 bases at V and 6 bases at J, with 24 bases between. Looked up from germline, CDR1 is LNHDA and CDR2 is SQIVND (reference sequence). 60 Vbeta and 13 Jbeta primers were used in PCR. Sequencing was performed with immunoSEQ multiplex PCR; in TCRdb, only in-frame clones are kept and a portion is missing. Counted here are nearly 200,000 clones, roughly 80% occurring once; the ten biggest clones make up approximately 2%. Overall study findings and caveats: The authors listed about 170 TCR beta chains as cytomegalovirus-associated. On later analysis, the bulk of CMV-associated TCR beta chains appeared to be HLA-restricted. In a later analysis, DRB1 alleles had the most associated TCRs; HLA-C alleles the fewest.

Turning to this clone: As yet, its antigen is unknown.

The specimen was PBMCs. This TCR derives from a woman aged 30 to 39 in good health and CMV-seropositive. The chain carries TRBV19 and TRBJ2-1, with D possibly being TRBD1 (6 bases). The CDR3 bases are TGTGCCAGTAGGGCGGGTGGGCCAGGGGTAGGTGGCAATGAGCAGTTCTTC. Translated: CASRAGGPGVGGNEQFF.